This T cell receptor (beta chain) is from a study of blood T cell repertoires in COVID-19. Study summary: Italy, Spain and the United States were the sources of the convalescent and acute COVID-19 samples.

Trimming removed 6 bases at V and 1 base at J, with 9 bases between. This CDR3 region has 13 residues. The germline V gene encodes CDR1 SNHLY and CDR2 FYNNEI. In the source study's methods: For nucleated cells, counts were estimated from reference gene primer amplification. Using immunoSEQ multiplex PCR, the repertoire was profiled, and TCRdb retains in-frame clones only, with some absent. V, J and clone size derive from that table, while D and trimming were established from the DNA sequence. The table records approximately 150,000 clones, 87% of them present only once. This clonotype originated in a woman aged 40 to 50 who had been exposed to COVID-19. V usage is TRBV2 and J usage is TRBJ1-2, with D possibly matching TRBD1 (6 bases). The sequenced material came from PBMCs or T cells enriched from blood (not recorded which). The CDR3 sequence: CASRQDSNYGYTF. CDR3 in DNA: TGTGCCAGCAGGCAGGACAGTAACTATGGCTACACCTTC. The complete variable domain, with remaining parts taken from reference TRBV2 and TRBJ1-2, reads EPEVTQTPSHQVTQMGQEVILRCVPISNHLYFYWYRQILGQKVEFLVSFYNNEISEKSEIFDDQFSVERPDGSNFTLKIRSTKLEDSAMYFCASRQDSNYGYTFGSGTRLTVV.